This is a list of T cell receptor beta chains from one sample in a study of T cells in localized non-small cell lung cancer. Clones were read by immunoSEQ multiplex PCR, and TCRdb kept only the in-frame ones, dropping some. The repertoire holds around 100,000 clones, with around 90% as singletons. The sample here was peripheral blood, taken before any cancer treatment. The receptors were gathered from a man aged 35 to 69 with stage I squamous cell lung carcinoma. CDR3s include the opening cysteine and the closing phenylalanine or tryptophan. The D gene is left open where the match is weak. For some rows the clone size is stated as once, few or many, or as a class when expanded; others skip it.

J gene,D gene,clone size,V gene,CDR3 DNA,CDR3 protein
TRBJ1-4,TRBD1,-,TRBV5-1,TGCGCCAGCAGCTTAAACAGGGGTAGCGAAAAACTGTTTTTT,CASSLNRGSEKLFF
TRBJ1-1,-,-,TRBV7-9,TGTGCCAGCATCCCGACCCGGGGGGGCAGGGTCACTGAAGCTTTCTTT,CASIPTRGGRVTEAFF
TRBJ2-7,-,-,TRBV6-1,TGTGCCAGCAGTGAAGCGAACACCTACGAGCAGTACTTC,CASSEANTYEQYF
TRBJ1-1,-,-,TRBV29-1,TGCAGCGTTGTGGGGGGTATAACTGAAGCTTTCTTT,CSVVGGITEAFF
TRBJ2-7,TRBD1,-,TRBV9,TGTGCCAGCAGCGTAGGAATAACGACAGGGGCCCACGAGCAGTACTTC,CASSVGITTGAHEQYF
TRBJ2-7,-,-,TRBV19,TGTGCCAGTAGTACACGAAGGGGGAATTCAGACGAGCAGTACTTC,CASSTRRGNSDEQYF
TRBJ2-5,TRBD2,-,TRBV5-6,TGTGCCAGCAGCTTCCGACTAGCGGGGGGGCTGTCCCAAGAGACCCAGTACTTC,CASSFRLAGGLSQETQYF
TRBJ2-7,-,once,TRBV5-8,TGTGCCAGCAGCTTTACCTACGAGCAGTACTTC,CASSFTYEQYF
TRBJ2-5,-,-,TRBV7-2,TGTGCCAGCAGCTTTCAGGGACAAGAGACCCAGTACTTC,CASSFQGQETQYF
TRBJ1-2,TRBD1,-,TRBV30,TGTGCCGCCTCCGACAGGGAGTTCTATGGCTACACCTTC,CAASDREFYGYTF
TRBJ1-2,TRBD1,-,TRBV5-1,TGCGCCAGCAGCCGGGACAGGGGGACCAACGGCTACACCTTC,CASSRDRGTNGYTF
TRBJ1-6,-,-,TRBV6-1,TGTGCCAGTCTCTTGGGGGATGCCTATAATTCACCCCTCCACTTT,CASLLGDAYNSPLHF
TRBJ2-5,-,-,TRBV30,TGTGCCTGGAGCGTAGGAGGGGGGCCGGGGGAGACCCAGTACTTC,CAWSVGGGPGETQYF
TRBJ1-1,TRBD1,-,TRBV18,TGTGCCAGCTCACCGCGGACAGGCCTGAACACTGAAGCTTTCTTT,CASSPRTGLNTEAFF
TRBJ1-2,TRBD1,-,TRBV6-1,TGTGCCAGCAGTGGCCCCCTGGGGACAGGGTGGGGCTACACCTTC,CASSGPLGTGWGYTF
TRBJ1-1,TRBD1,-,TRBV19,TGTGCCAGTAGTCCAGGGGGCCGGCCCACTGAAGCTTTCTTT,CASSPGGRPTEAFF
TRBJ2-1,TRBD1,-,TRBV6-4,TGTGCCAGCAGTGCCCACACAGGGGGCGCTTACAATGAGCAGTTCTTC,CASSAHTGGAYNEQFF